This entry lists 25 T cell receptor beta chains sequenced from one sample in a study of cytomegalovirus exposure and HLA in healthy donors. The primer mix had 60 Vbeta and 13 Jbeta primers. Sequencing used immunoSEQ multiplex PCR; TCRdb keeps in-frame clones, though not all of them. The sample comprises about 120,000 clones, about 74% of which are singletons, and 2.7% rests with the top ten. Sequencing input: PBMCs. The receptors here all came from a woman in her thirties or forties in good health and CMV-seropositive.

V gene TRBV4-1 combines with J gene TRBJ1-6; no firm D call. This CDR3 comprises 14 residues. Germline V CDR1 and CDR2: MGHRA, YSYEKL. V was trimmed by 1 base and J by 4 bases, leaving 5 bases between them. This CDR3 is CASSQGTYNSPLHF. The CDR3, as DNA: TGCGCCAGCAGCCAAGGGACTTATAATTCACCCCTCCACTTT.

Only one count was recorded for this clone. The V call is TRBV5-4, the J call TRBJ2-2; 8 bases agree with TRBD1. V shed 4 bases and J 7 bases; nucleotides not matched to a gene: 9. The CDR3 covers 15 residues. Germline CDR1 SGHNT, CDR2 YYREEE (reference sequence). The CDR3 sequence: CASSPPDREVGELFF. The CDR3 region has the DNA TGTGCCAGCAGCCCACCGGACAGGGAGGTCGGGGAGCTGTTTTTT. The full variable domain, in which reference TRBV5-4 and TRBJ2-2 provide the parts outside the CDR3, is ETGVTQSPTHLIKTRGQQVTLRCSSQSGHNTVSWYQQALGQGPQFIFQYYREEENGRGNFPPRFSGLQFPNYSSELNVNALELDDSALYLCASSPPDREVGELFFGEGSRLTVL.

This sequence joins TRBV5-6 and TRBJ2-2; the D gene is possibly TRBD1 (5 bases). The CDR3 length is 19 residues. The germline CDR1 and CDR2 sequences are SGHDT and YYEEEE. V was shortened by 4 bases and J by 1 base, with 23 bases between the two germline ends. CDR3 sequence (DNA): TGTGCCAGCAGCCAGCTCGTCACAGGCGTCCCCCTGAACACCGGGGAGCTGTTTTTT. Its protein product is CASSQLVTGVPLNTGELFF.

This clone has just one count. The V and J genes are TRBV11-3 and TRBJ1-6; TRBD1 agrees at 10 bases. Trimming took 4 bases from V and 9 from J; bases not matched to a gene: 0. Germline V gene lookup returns CDR1 SGHNT and CDR2 YENEEA. CDR3 size: 13 residues. The CDR3 nucleotides are TGTGCCAGCAGCTGGGACAGGGGTTCACCCCTCCACTTT. Translating it yields CASSWDRGSPLHF.

CDR3 DNA sequence: TGTGCCAGCAGGGAGAGACTAGCGGGAGGCTCCTACGAGCAGTACTTC. It yields the protein CASRERLAGGSYEQYF. The genes are TRBV2 and TRBJ2-7; 13 bases line up with TRBD2. The CDR3 totals 16 residues. J gave up 0 bases and V 6 bases, and 5 bases lay outside the gene matches. CDR1 is SNHLY, CDR2 FYNNEI, per germline.

The DNA for the CDR3 is TGCAGCGTTGAAGGAGGGCCTCCGACTATTGATGAGCAGTTCTTC. This codes for CSVEGGPPTIDEQFF. The chain employs TRBV29-1 and TRBJ2-1; possible D gene TRBD2, 5 bases. CDR3 length: 15 residues. Trimming shortened V by 1 base and J by 8 bases, and 18 bases separated the two germline ends. The germline V gene encodes CDR1 SQVTM and CDR2 ANQGSEA.

The chain joins TRBV5-4 to TRBJ1-1; TRBD1 aligns across 10 bases. In germline, CDR1 is SGHNT, CDR2 YYREEE (reference sequence). Trimming took 4 bases from V and 7 from J; bases not matched to a gene: 13. The CDR3 runs to 16 residues. CDR3 bases: TGTGCCAGCAGCAATGGAGGGGGGACAGGGGATGTTGAAGCTTTCTTT. Translated, it gives CASSNGGGTGDVEAFF.

J is TRBJ1-1 and V is TRBV6-5; a possible D gene is TRBD1 (5 bases). The V end was cut by 9 bases, the J end by 3 bases, with 11 bases between. Looked up from germline, CDR1 is MNHEY and CDR2 is SVGAGI. The CDR3 contains 12 residues. CDR3: CASCGDYTEAFF. The CDR3 bases are TGTGCCAGTTGCGGGGACTACACTGAAGCTTTCTTT.

The chain employs TRBV19 and TRBJ1-5; TRBD1 is a possible D gene (5 bases). Between the trimmed V and J ends, which lost 7 bases and 7 bases, there was a span of 14 bases. Germline V gene lookup returns CDR1 LNHDA and CDR2 SQIVND (reference sequence). CDR3 size: 13 residues. The CDR3 loop reads CASTWGVGQPQHF. The CDR3, as DNA: TGTGCCAGTACCTGGGGGGTAGGCCAGCCCCAGCATTTT.

The rearrangement joins TRBV6-1 to TRBJ1-2; D is ambiguous. The CDR3 loop spans 14 amino acids. Germline V gene lookup returns CDR1 MNHNS and CDR2 SASEGT. Trimming shortened V by 4 bases and J by 5 bases, and 14 bases separated the two germline ends. The CDR3 region has the DNA TGTGCCAGCAGTGTGGGCCCCGTCCTTTATGGCTACACCTTC. Its translation: CASSVGPVLYGYTF.

This chain uses TRBV12-5 with TRBJ2-3; TRBD2 agrees at 13 bases. This CDR3 comprises 16 residues. Germline loops: CDR1 LGHNT, CDR2 FRNRAP. With V trimmed by 7 bases and J by 1 base, 5 bases remained unmatched. The CDR3 spells CASAEGLAGRTDTQYF. The CDR3 DNA sequence: TGTGCTAGTGCCGAGGGACTAGCGGGACGCACAGATACGCAGTATTTT.

This chain connects TRBV7-2 to TRBJ2-3; 8 positions match TRBD1. Germline CDR1 reads SGHTA; CDR2 reads FQGNSA. The CDR3 has 13 amino acids. V shed 6 bases and J 2 bases; nucleotides not matched to a gene: 1. The CDR3 sequence is CASRTGATDTQYF. DNA for the CDR3: TGTGCCAGCAGGACAGGGGCCACAGATACGCAGTATTTT.

V usage is TRBV5-4 and J usage is TRBJ2-1, with 10 bases matching TRBD2. V was pared by 3 bases and J by 7 bases, with 7 bases of the junction left unmatched. This CDR3 has 15 amino acids. Germline assignment: CDR1 SGHNT and CDR2 YYREEE (reference sequence). The CDR3: CASSSPASGGNEQFF. In DNA form, the CDR3 reads TGTGCCAGCAGCTCCCCAGCTAGCGGGGGAAATGAGCAGTTCTTC.

The chain couples TRBV19 to TRBJ1-5; tentatively, D is TRBD1 (5 bases). CDR1 and CDR2 from the germline V gene are LNHDA and SQIVND (reference sequence). Trimming shortened V by 3 bases and J by 2 bases, and 14 bases separated the two germline ends. CDR3 length: 16 residues. CDR3 protein: CASSIGARAGNQPQHF. The CDR3, as DNA: TGTGCCAGTAGTATTGGGGCCAGGGCGGGCAATCAGCCCCAGCATTTT.

The chain links TRBV28 to TRBJ1-4; 8 nucleotides line up with TRBD1. The CDR3 extends over 13 amino acids. Trimming cost V 1 base and J 12 bases; bases outside gene matches: 4. From germline, CDR1 is MDHEN and CDR2 SYDVKM. The CDR3 DNA is TGTGCCAGCAGTTTATACCAGGGGGCGGAACTGTTTTTT. Its protein product is CASSLYQGAELFF.

This clone was observed once. The J gene is TRBJ1-2, the V gene TRBV4-3; 9 bases line up with TRBD1. V lost 4 bases and J lost 4; bases outside the gene matches: 1. The CDR3 consists of 13 residues. CDR1 LGHNA and CDR2 YSLEER come from the germline V gene. CDR3 sequence (DNA): TGCGCCAGCAGCCCGGGACAGGGCTATGGCTACACCTTC. This encodes CASSPGQGYGYTF.

V gene TRBV2 combines with J gene TRBJ2-4, with 9 positions matching TRBD2. In germline, CDR1 is SNHLY, CDR2 FYNNEI. Trimming removed 7 bases from V and 6 bases from J; junction bases left unmatched: 7. The CDR3 extends over 14 amino acids. DNA for the CDR3: TGTGCCAGCACCCGCGGCGGGAGGGGAAACATTCAGTACTTC. It is translated as CASTRGGRGNIQYF.

The chain combines TRBV9 with TRBJ2-7, with D perhaps matching TRBD2 (5 bases). The V gene's germline CDR1 is SGDLS and CDR2 YYNGEE. The CDR3 runs 15 residues. Between the trimmed V and J ends, which lost 0 bases and 6 bases, there was a span of 16 bases. The CDR3 is CASSVGGSMLGEQYF. In DNA form, the CDR3 reads TGTGCCAGCAGCGTAGGAGGGTCCATGTTAGGCGAGCAGTACTTC.

The chain combines TRBV5-4 with TRBJ2-4; D may be TRBD1 (6 bases). Trimming removed 3 bases from V and 0 bases from J, with 13 bases in between. From germline, CDR1 is SGHNT and CDR2 YYREEE (reference sequence). The CDR3 has 16 amino acids. This chain's CDR3 is CASSSVLGGAKNIQYF. The CDR3 nucleotides are TGTGCCAGCAGCTCCGTACTAGGGGGAGCCAAAAACATTCAGTACTTC.

The chain is built from TRBV30 and TRBJ1-2; no definite D call. This CDR3 has 16 amino acids. Germline V gene lookup returns CDR1 GTSNPN and CDR2 SVGIG (reference sequence). V was pared by 0 bases and J by 0 bases, with 14 bases between. The CDR3 protein is CAWSVPAGRTNYGYTF. CDR3 coding DNA: TGTGCCTGGAGTGTACCCGCGGGGAGGACTAACTATGGCTACACCTTC.

The sample holds a few counts of this clone. The CDR3 reads CASSGRPGQRSYEQYF. In nucleotides, the CDR3 is TGTGCCAGCAGCGGACGCCCGGGACAGAGGTCCTACGAGCAGTACTTC. V and J are TRBV13 and TRBJ2-7, with 7 bases aligning to TRBD1. There are 16 residues in the CDR3. J gave up 1 base and V 5 bases, and 11 bases lay outside the gene matches. The V gene's germline CDR1 is PRHDT and CDR2 FYEKMQ (reference sequence).

V gene TRBV30 combines with J gene TRBJ2-7; 8 bases are shared with TRBD2. Germline trimming cut 0 bases from V and 6 bases from J; bases unmatched to any gene: 4. The CDR3 contains 13 residues. Germline V lookup: CDR1 GTSNPN, CDR2 SVGIG (reference sequence). DNA for the CDR3: TGTGCCTGGAGTGTAGCGGGAGCGGCCGAGCAGTACTTC. Amino acid sequence: CAWSVAGAAEQYF. The whole variable domain, remainder taken from reference TRBV30 and TRBJ2-7, is SQTIHQWPATLVQPVGSPLSLECTVEGTSNPNLYWYRQAAGRGLQLLFYSVGIGQISSEVPQNLSASRPQDRQFILSSKKLLLSDSGFYLCAWSVAGAAEQYFGPGTRLTVT.

This chain's CDR3 is CASRGQGAQPQHF. CDR3 nucleotides: TGTGCCAGCAGGGGTCAGGGGGCTCAGCCCCAGCATTTT. The chain recombines TRBV2 with TRBJ1-5; 8 positions match TRBD1. This CDR3 contains 13 residues. Trimming cost V 6 bases and J 6 bases; bases outside gene matches: 4. The germline gives CDR1 SNHLY, CDR2 FYNNEI.

The chain links TRBV7-2 to TRBJ2-3; 9 positions match TRBD2. V shed 11 bases and J 5 bases; nucleotides not matched to a gene: 11. The CDR3 extends over 14 amino acids. CDR1 is SGHTA, CDR2 FQGNSA, per germline. The DNA of the CDR3 is TGTGCCGGAGAGACTAGCGGAGGCGGAGATACGCAGTATTTT. This gives the protein CAGETSGGGDTQYF. Using reference TRBV7-2 and TRBJ2-3 for the parts outside the CDR3, the full variable domain is GAGVSQSPSNKVTEKGKDVELRCDPISGHTALYWYRQSLGQGLEFLIYFQGNSAPDKSGLPSDRFSAERTGGSVSTLTIQRTQQEDSAVYLCAGETSGGGDTQYFGPGTRLTVL.

CDR3 in amino acids: CASSVTGGQNGYTF. The DNA of the CDR3 is TGTGCCAGCAGTGTGACAGGGGGTCAGAATGGCTACACCTTC. The V call is TRBV6-6, the J call TRBJ1-2, with 9 bases fitting TRBD1. Germline trimming cut 5 bases from V and 6 bases from J; bases unmatched to any gene: 7. In germline, CDR1 is MNHNY, CDR2 SVGAGI (reference sequence). This CDR3 has 14 amino acids.